Shown below are 15 T cell receptor beta chains from a single sample sequenced in a study of T-cell reconstitution after alpha-beta-depleted transplantation in children. Unique molecular identifiers featured in how the TCRbeta library was prepared. TCRdb called the PCR reads again in MiXCR, with one record for every CDR3 protein. The table records roughly 240,000 distinct CDR3 sequences, 8.2% of them present only once. The sample in question was PBMCs, mostly from graft donor cells, obtained 180 days after TCRalphabeta/CD19-depleted stem cell transplant. The receptors were sampled from a male patient between 10 and 17 years old who had a stem cell transplant for acute lymphoblastic leukemia, so the T cells may come from the graft donor.

This clonotype was seen ten or more times. This sequence joins TRBV9 and TRBJ2-3; 10 bases agree with TRBD2. V dropped 0 bases and J dropped 1; count of bases not matched to a gene: 5. Germline values: CDR1 SGDLS, CDR2 YYNGEE. This CDR3 contains 17 residues. The chain's CDR3 is CASSVAEGLAGTDTQYF. The CDR3 DNA is TGTGCCAGCAGCGTAGCAGAAGGACTAGCGGGCACAGATACGCAGTATTTT. The full variable domain, completed using reference TRBV9 and TRBJ2-3, is DSGVTQTPKHLITATGQRVTLRCSPRSGDLSVYWYQQSLDQGLQFLIQYYNGEERAKGNILERFSAQQFPDLHSELNLSSLELGDSALYFCASSVAEGLAGTDTQYFGPGTRLTVL.

Ten or more counts support this clonotype. The rearrangement joins TRBV2 to TRBJ2-7; D gene ambiguous. The V and J ends lost 3 bases and 4 bases respectively, with 7 bases between them. CDR1 and CDR2 (germline): SNHLY, FYNNEI. The CDR3 sequence is 12 residues long. The CDR3 sequence: CASSDSRYEQYF. The CDR3, as DNA: TGTGCCAGCAGTGACTCCAGATACGAGCAGTACTTC. Filled out from reference TRBV2 and TRBJ2-7, the complete variable domain reads EPEVTQTPSHQVTQMGQEVILRCVPISNHLYFYWYRQILGQKVEFLVSFYNNEISEKSEIFDDQFSVERPDGSNFTLKIRSTKLEDSAMYFCASSDSRYEQYFGPGTRLTVT.

This clonotype was seen many times. This chain joins TRBV3-1 and TRBJ2-3; possible D gene TRBD2, 6 bases. Germline CDR1 and CDR2: LGHDT and YNNKEL (reference sequence). The CDR3 has 17 amino acids. The V end lost 3 bases, the J end lost 2 bases, and 18 bases lay between the germline ends. The CDR3 reads CASSQPIGGPVTDTQYF. CDR3 coding DNA: TGTGCCAGCAGCCAGCCCATCGGGGGACCCGTCACAGATACGCAGTATTTT.

This clonotype was observed many times. The chain links TRBV5-1 to TRBJ2-1; 8 bases align to TRBD2. This CDR3 contains 17 residues. The V segment lost 1 base and the J segment 5 bases; nucleotides outside the gene matches: 11. Germline lookup yields CDR1 SGHRS and CDR2 YFSETQ. CDR3 in amino acids: CASSLSPGLGGNNEQFF. The CDR3 DNA follows: TGCGCCAGCAGCTTGAGTCCGGGACTAGGGGGGAACAATGAGCAGTTCTTC. The whole variable domain, remainder taken from reference TRBV5-1 and TRBJ2-1, is KAGVTQTPRYLIKTRGQQVTLSCSPISGHRSVSWYQQTPGQGLQFLFEYFSETQRNKGNFPGRFSGRQFSNSRSEMNVSTLELGDSALYLCASSLSPGLGGNNEQFFGPGTRLTVL.

This clonotype was recorded at least ten times. The chain employs TRBV2 and TRBJ2-7; D may be TRBD1 or TRBD2 (6 bases each). The V end lost 8 bases, the J end lost 5 bases, and 16 bases lay between the germline ends. This CDR3 is built from 13 residues. The germline V gene has CDR1 SNHLY and CDR2 FYNNEI. The CDR3 DNA reads as TGTGCCAGCCCTTCGGTGGAGGGGGACGAGCAGTACTTC. It yields the protein CASPSVEGDEQYF.

The genes are TRBV4-2 and TRBJ2-7; 8 bases fit TRBD2. The germline V gene encodes CDR1 LGHNA and CDR2 YNFKEQ. The V gene end was trimmed by 10 bases and the J gene end by 3 bases; junction bases not matched to a gene: 29. The CDR3 is 20 residues long. The CDR3 DNA reads TGTGCCATCGGCCCCCGGCGGTGGCTAGCGGGTACCCGGCAACACTACGAGCAGTACTTC. Amino acid sequence: CAIGPRRWLAGTRQHYEQYF.

The sample holds many counts of this clonotype. The chain couples TRBV7-2 to TRBJ2-5; D might be TRBD1 or TRBD2, each matching 5 bases. Per the germline V gene, CDR1 is SGHTA and CDR2 is FQGNSA. This CDR3 comprises 13 residues. Deletions cut 3 bases from V and 2 bases from J, with 7 bases between. The CDR3 reads CASSFGAQETQYF. For the CDR3, the DNA is TGTGCCAGCAGCTTCGGGGCACAAGAGACCCAGTACTTC. The full variable domain, rest sourced from reference TRBV7-2 and TRBJ2-5, is GAGVSQSPSNKVTEKGKDVELRCDPISGHTALYWYRQSLGQGLEFLIYFQGNSAPDKSGLPSDRFSAERTGGSVSTLTIQRTQQEDSAVYLCASSFGAQETQYFGPGTRLLVL.

This clonotype was counted ten times or more. The chain couples TRBV2 to TRBJ2-2, with no clear D. Germline-derived CDR1 and CDR2 are SNHLY and FYNNEI. The CDR3 loop spans 14 amino acids. The V gene lost 6 bases and the J gene lost 1 base, with 9 bases spanning the gap. The CDR3 DNA reads TGTGCCAGCAGGGAGACGGTGAACACCGGGGAGCTGTTTTTT. This codes for CASRETVNTGELFF. Complete variable domain (other parts from reference TRBV2 and TRBJ2-2): EPEVTQTPSHQVTQMGQEVILRCVPISNHLYFYWYRQILGQKVEFLVSFYNNEISEKSEIFDDQFSVERPDGSNFTLKIRSTKLEDSAMYFCASRETVNTGELFFGEGSRLTVL.

This clonotype was recorded at least ten times. V gene TRBV29-1 combines with J gene TRBJ2-5; D gene uncertain. This CDR3 spans 12 amino acids. CDR1 and CDR2 (germline): SQVTM, ANQGSEA. V lost 1 base and J lost 5, with 8 bases in between. The CDR3 DNA follows: TGCAGCGTTGAAGGCAAAGGGGAGACCCAGTACTTC. Its protein product is CSVEGKGETQYF.

This clonotype was detected many times. DNA for the CDR3: TGCGCCAGCAGCCAAGTTGGGAGGGCCCCTTACAATGAGCAGTTCTTC. Encoded protein: CASSQVGRAPYNEQFF. The chain links TRBV4-1 to TRBJ2-1; 7 bases agree with TRBD2. Germline CDR1 reads MGHRA; CDR2 reads YSYEKL. CDR3 size: 16 residues. V lost 1 base and J lost 4; bases outside the gene matches: 7.

This clonotype was seen at least ten times. V and J are TRBV28 and TRBJ2-7; D gene unclear. CDR3 length: 12 residues. Per the germline V gene, CDR1 is MDHEN and CDR2 is SYDVKM. Trimming pared 8 bases from V and 7 bases from J, leaving 15 bases between. The CDR3 DNA is TGTGCCAGCCCCCGCCCCTTTGGAGAGCAGTACTTC. This encodes CASPRPFGEQYF.

This clonotype was seen many times. The chain uses TRBV10-3 and TRBJ2-7; 15 bases are shared with TRBD2. V was clipped by 7 bases and J by 7 bases; unmatched bases: 11. Germline values: CDR1 ENHRY, CDR2 SYGVKD. The CDR3 loop spans 16 amino acids. CDR3 nucleotide sequence: TGTGCCATCACCCCCAGGACTAGCGGGAGGGCCTGGGAGCAGTACTTC. Protein sequence: CAITPRTSGRAWEQYF.

This clonotype has a count of ten or more. The genes are TRBV7-8 and TRBJ2-7, with TRBD1 as a possible D gene (6 bases). Trimming cost V 5 bases and J 2 bases, with 13 bases left between them. The CDR3 spans 14 residues. Germline CDR1 is SGHVS and CDR2 is FQNEAQ. The CDR3 loop is CASSLRDNPYEQYF. DNA for the CDR3: TGTGCCAGCAGCCTCCGGGACAACCCCTACGAGCAGTACTTC.

This clonotype was observed many times. The chain recombines TRBV6-5 with TRBJ1-6, with D possibly being TRBD1 (5 bases). Germline CDR1 reads MNHEY; CDR2 reads SVGAGI. CDR3 size: 13 residues. The V end lost 1 base, the J end lost 8 bases, and 6 bases lay between the germline ends. CDR3 residues: CASSYLQDSPLHF. The CDR3 bases are TGTGCCAGCAGTTACTTACAGGATTCACCCCTCCACTTT.

This clonotype was counted at least ten times. The genes are TRBV18 and TRBJ1-1; D might be TRBD1 (6 bases). The germline V and J ends were trimmed by 2 bases and 2 bases, with 9 bases remaining between them. The CDR3 covers 14 residues. Per germline, CDR1 KGHSH and CDR2 LQKENI. Here the CDR3 reads CASSPSRGNTEAFF. CDR3 nucleotide sequence: TGTGCCAGCTCACCAAGCAGGGGAAACACTGAAGCTTTCTTT.